These 19 T cell receptor beta chains were sequenced from one sample in a study of blood T cell repertoires in COVID-19. Profiled with immunoSEQ multiplex PCR; TCRdb holds only in-frame clones, not every one. The repertoire has over 300,000 clones, around 90% of them found once; the top ten carry about 6.5%. The sequenced sample consisted of peripheral blood. These receptors were collected from a man aged 18-30 years with active or convalescent COVID-19.

V gene TRBV11-2 combines with J gene TRBJ2-7; 9 bases fit TRBD2. Trimming at V came to 4 bases and at J to 5 bases, leaving 6 bases not matched to a gene. This CDR3 has 14 residues. CDR1 and CDR2 (germline): SGHAT, FQNNGV. In DNA form, the CDR3 reads TGTGCCAGCAGCTCCGGGACTAGCAGTCACGAGCAGTACTTC. This gives the protein CASSSGTSSHEQYF.

J is TRBJ1-2 and V is TRBV3-1 (or the pseudogene TRBV3-2); the D gene is possibly TRBD1 (6 bases). This CDR3 spans 14 amino acids. Germline lookup yields CDR1 LGHDT and CDR2 YNNKEL (reference sequence). V gave up 4 bases and J gave up 5 bases, with 14 bases separating them. In nucleotides, the CDR3 is TGTGCCAGCAGCCCGGCCGGGACATTGTATGGCTACACCTTC. It translates to CASSPAGTLYGYTF.

The chain employs TRBV5-1 and TRBJ1-3; the D gene is possibly TRBD1 (6 bases). This CDR3 is built from 16 residues. Looked up from germline, CDR1 is SGHRS and CDR2 is YFSETQ. V was pared by 4 bases and J by 0 bases, with 14 bases between. Here the CDR3 reads CASSGGQGTSGNTIYF. DNA of the CDR3: TGCGCCAGCAGCGGGGGACAAGGGACCTCTGGAAACACCATATATTTT.

The chain uses TRBV28 and TRBJ2-7, with 8 bases aligning to TRBD1. Germline V gene sequence: CDR1 MDHEN, CDR2 SYDVKM. The CDR3 is 14 amino acids. V trimming: 7 bases; J trimming: 2 bases; junction bases outside the gene matches: 7. The CDR3 loop is CASTRGTGTYEQYF. The CDR3 nucleotides are TGTGCCAGCACTCGGGGGACAGGTACCTACGAGCAGTACTTC.

This chain links TRBV27 with TRBJ1-2; D possibly corresponds to TRBD1 (5 bases). CDR1 MNHEY and CDR2 SMNVEV come from the germline V gene (reference sequence). Trimming pared 2 bases from V and 4 bases from J, leaving 8 bases between. This CDR3 is 13 amino acids long. CDR3 sequence (DNA): TGTGCCAGCAGTTTAGGGGCAAGCTATGGCTACACCTTC. Residues: CASSLGASYGYTF.

This clone was found once. V usage is TRBV11-2 and J usage is TRBJ2-1; 16 bases fit TRBD2. The germline V gene has CDR1 SGHAT and CDR2 FQNNGV. The CDR3 is 16 amino acids. J lost 9 bases, V lost 4 bases, and 6 bases had no gene match. The CDR3 protein is CASSSTGTSGGGEQFF. The CDR3 DNA is TGTGCCAGCAGCTCAACCGGGACTAGCGGGGGGGGTGAGCAGTTCTTC.

The V gene is TRBV2, the J gene TRBJ2-2; D ambiguous. This CDR3 comprises 13 residues. Germline V gives CDR1 SNHLY, CDR2 FYNNEI. Trimming left V 5 bases short and J 6 bases short, with 10 bases between. The CDR3 loop reads CASSNTRSGELFF. CDR3 DNA sequence: TGTGCCAGCAGTAACACGCGGTCCGGGGAGCTGTTTTTT.

The V call is TRBV7-3, the J call TRBJ1-1; a possible D gene is TRBD1 (6 bases). CDR3 length equals 15 residues. Germline-derived CDR1 and CDR2 are SGHTA and FQGTGA. V was clipped by 5 bases and J by 2 bases, with 15 bases between them. The CDR3 is CASSATGTKNTEAFF. CDR3 bases: TGTGCCAGCAGCGCCACCGGGACAAAAAACACTGAAGCTTTCTTT.

This sequence joins TRBV28 and TRBJ2-1; 8 bases align to TRBD1. This CDR3 spans 15 amino acids. Unmatched junction bases numbered 11, after V lost 8 bases and J lost 5 bases. CDR1 is MDHEN, CDR2 SYDVKM, per germline. CDR3 bases: TGTGCCAGCCGCCTTTGGCAGGGGGCTCACAATGAGCAGTTCTTC. It codes for CASRLWQGAHNEQFF.

V gene TRBV5-6 combines with J gene TRBJ1-4, with D possibly matching TRBD1 (6 bases). There are 14 residues in the CDR3. Trimming left V 4 bases short and J 8 bases short, with 15 bases between. The germline V gene has CDR1 SGHDT and CDR2 YYEEEE. CDR3 loop: CASSDTGFQEKLFF. Here the CDR3 DNA reads TGTGCCAGCAGCGACACAGGGTTTCAAGAAAAACTGTTTTTT.

The rearrangement uses TRBV6-5 and TRBJ1-5; D might be TRBD1 (5 bases). Trimming pared 2 bases from V and 9 bases from J, leaving 14 bases between. The germline V gene has CDR1 MNHEY and CDR2 SVGAGI. The CDR3 covers 14 residues. The CDR3 DNA reads TGTGCCAGCAGTTACGGGCCAGTCGGGGGGCCCCAGCATTTT. Translation gives CASSYGPVGGPQHF.

As to this clone: Other nucleotide sequences from this sample produce the same CDR3. The J gene is TRBJ2-7, the V gene TRBV27; a weak D match, TRBD2 (6 bases). CDR1 and CDR2 from the germline V gene are MNHEY and SMNVEV (reference sequence). Between the trimmed V and J ends, which lost 3 bases and 2 bases, there was a span of 8 bases. This CDR3 contains 13 residues. The CDR3 region has the DNA TGTGCCAGCAGTTTTAGCGGCCCCTACGAGCAGTACTTC. It yields the protein CASSFSGPYEQYF.

This chain connects TRBV29-1 to TRBJ2-3; 7 bases match TRBD1. Losses at the gene ends were 7 bases for V and 2 bases for J; bases not matched to a gene: 9. Germline-derived CDR1 and CDR2 are SQVTM and ANQGSEA. This CDR3 is 14 amino acids long. This CDR3 reads CSAYRGSVTDTQYF. CDR3 nucleotide sequence: TGCAGCGCCTACAGGGGTAGCGTCACAGATACGCAGTATTTT.

V and J are TRBV7-9 and TRBJ2-1, with 8 bases fitting TRBD1. Germline V gene lookup returns CDR1 SEHNR and CDR2 FQNEAQ (reference sequence). V gave up 4 bases and J gave up 5 bases; unmatched junction bases: 4. The CDR3 is made up of 14 amino acids. In nucleotides, the CDR3 is TGTGCCAGCAGCTACGACAGGGGAAACAATGAGCAGTTCTTC. Residues: CASSYDRGNNEQFF. The complete variable domain, with remaining parts taken from reference TRBV7-9 and TRBJ2-1, reads DTGVSQNPRHKITKRGQNVTFRCDPISEHNRLYWYRQTLGQGPEFLTYFQNEAQLEKSRLLSDRFSAERPKGSFSTLEIQRTEQGDSAMYLCASSYDRGNNEQFFGPGTRLTVL.

DNA of the CDR3: TGTGCCAGCAGGGTAGCGGGAGAAGAGACCCAGTACTTC. Translated: CASRVAGEETQYF. This chain uses TRBV12-3 or TRBV12-4 with TRBJ2-5; TRBD2 aligns across 9 bases. The trim removed 6 bases at V and 3 bases at J, leaving 2 bases unmatched. The CDR3 totals 13 residues.

The chain links TRBV6-5 to TRBJ1-2; D uncertain. Trimming took off 2 bases at V and 7 bases at J, with 20 bases between the two ends. Germline values: CDR1 MNHEY, CDR2 SVGAGI. The CDR3 is 16 amino acids. CDR3 nucleotides: TGTGCCAGCAGTTACGAAGGCGGACGGGGTCTTCGTGGCTACACCTTC. Encoded protein: CASSYEGGRGLRGYTF.

The chain is built from TRBV3-1 (or the pseudogene TRBV3-2) and TRBJ2-3, with 7 bases aligning to TRBD1. CDR3 length: 18 amino acids. The germline gives CDR1 LGHDT, CDR2 YNNKEL (reference sequence). Trimming took 0 bases from V and 5 from J; bases not matched to a gene: 14. The chain's CDR3 is CASSQDANRDRVLDTQYF. The CDR3 DNA reads TGTGCCAGCAGCCAAGATGCCAACCGGGACAGAGTTTTAGATACGCAGTATTTT.

The V and J genes are TRBV6-6 and TRBJ2-1, with 12 bases lining up with TRBD2. This CDR3 region has 16 residues. Losses at the gene ends were 6 bases for V and 3 bases for J; bases not matched to a gene: 6. CDR1 MNHNY and CDR2 SVGAGI come from the germline V gene (reference sequence). CDR3: CASRKRTSGVYNEQFF. The CDR3 DNA follows: TGTGCCAGCAGAAAAAGGACTAGCGGGGTCTACAATGAGCAGTTCTTC.

The chain recombines TRBV9 with TRBJ2-1; D is possibly TRBD1 (5 bases). V lost 4 bases and J 0 bases, leaving 11 bases between the germline ends. In germline, CDR1 is SGDLS, CDR2 YYNGEE. The CDR3 covers 15 residues. CDR3 in amino acids: CASSPRTRSYNEQFF. The CDR3, as DNA: TGTGCCAGCAGCCCGAGGACACGCTCCTACAATGAGCAGTTCTTC.